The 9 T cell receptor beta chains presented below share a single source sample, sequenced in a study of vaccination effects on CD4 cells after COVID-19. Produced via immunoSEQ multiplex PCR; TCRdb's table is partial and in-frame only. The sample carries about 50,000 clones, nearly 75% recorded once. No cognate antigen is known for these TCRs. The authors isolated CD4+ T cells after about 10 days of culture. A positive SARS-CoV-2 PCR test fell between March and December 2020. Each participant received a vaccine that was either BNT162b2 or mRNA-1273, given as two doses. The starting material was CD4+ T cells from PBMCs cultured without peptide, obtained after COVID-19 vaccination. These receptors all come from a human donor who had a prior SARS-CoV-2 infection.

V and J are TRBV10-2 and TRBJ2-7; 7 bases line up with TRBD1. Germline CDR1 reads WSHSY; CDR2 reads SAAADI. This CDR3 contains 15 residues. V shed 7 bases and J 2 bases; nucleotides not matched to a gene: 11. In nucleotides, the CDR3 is TGCGCCAGCAAACTAAACAGGGGCCTGACCTACGAGCAGTACTTC. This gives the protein CASKLNRGLTYEQYF.

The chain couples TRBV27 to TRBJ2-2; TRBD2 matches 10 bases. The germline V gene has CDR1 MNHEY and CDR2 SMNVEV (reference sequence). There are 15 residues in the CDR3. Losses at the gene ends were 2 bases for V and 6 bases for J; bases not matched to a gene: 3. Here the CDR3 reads CASSLDLAGAGELFF. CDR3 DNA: TGTGCCAGCAGTTTAGACCTAGCGGGAGCCGGGGAGCTGTTTTTT.

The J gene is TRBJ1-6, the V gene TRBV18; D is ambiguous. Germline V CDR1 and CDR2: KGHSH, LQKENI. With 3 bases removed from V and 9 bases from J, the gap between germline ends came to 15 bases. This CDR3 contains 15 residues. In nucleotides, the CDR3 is TGTGCCAGCTCACCTGAAAACGGACGGGGTTCACCCCTCCACTTT. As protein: CASSPENGRGSPLHF.

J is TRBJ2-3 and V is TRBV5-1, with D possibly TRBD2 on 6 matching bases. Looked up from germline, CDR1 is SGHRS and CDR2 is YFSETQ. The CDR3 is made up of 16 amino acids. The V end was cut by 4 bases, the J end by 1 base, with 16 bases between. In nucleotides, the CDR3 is TGCGCCAGCAGCCCCATAGGGCGGGAAGGCACAGATACGCAGTATTTT. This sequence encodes CASSPIGREGTDTQYF.

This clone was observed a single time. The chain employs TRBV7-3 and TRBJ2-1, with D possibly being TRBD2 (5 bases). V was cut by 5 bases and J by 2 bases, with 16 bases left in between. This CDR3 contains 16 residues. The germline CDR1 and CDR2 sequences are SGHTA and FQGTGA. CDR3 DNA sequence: TGTGCCAGCAGCCGTAGCCGGGCGGGTGCCTACAATGAGCAGTTCTTC. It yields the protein CASSRSRAGAYNEQFF.

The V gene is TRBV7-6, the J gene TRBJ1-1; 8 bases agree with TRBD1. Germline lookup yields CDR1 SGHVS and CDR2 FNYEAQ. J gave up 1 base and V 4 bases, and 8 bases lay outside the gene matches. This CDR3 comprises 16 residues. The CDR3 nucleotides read TGTGCCAGCAGCTCCGAGGTTGGGACAGGGAACACTGAAGCTTTCTTT. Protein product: CASSSEVGTGNTEAFF.

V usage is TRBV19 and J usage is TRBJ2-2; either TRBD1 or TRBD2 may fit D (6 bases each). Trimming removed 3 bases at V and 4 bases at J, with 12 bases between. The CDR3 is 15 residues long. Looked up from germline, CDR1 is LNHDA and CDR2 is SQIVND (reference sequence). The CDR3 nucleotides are TGTGCCAGTAGTATTTCGGGGGCTGGCACCGGGGAGCTGTTTTTT. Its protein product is CASSISGAGTGELFF.

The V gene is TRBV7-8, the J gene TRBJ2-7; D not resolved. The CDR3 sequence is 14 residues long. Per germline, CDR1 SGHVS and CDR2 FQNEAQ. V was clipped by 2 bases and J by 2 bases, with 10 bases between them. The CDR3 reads CASSLRHGPYEQYF. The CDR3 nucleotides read TGTGCCAGCAGCTTAAGGCACGGCCCCTACGAGCAGTACTTC. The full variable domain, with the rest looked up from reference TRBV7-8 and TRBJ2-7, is GAGVSQSPRYKVAKRGQDVALRCDPISGHVSLFWYQQALGQGPEFLTYFQNEAQLDKSGLPSDRFFAERPEGSVSTLKIQRTQQEDSAVYLCASSLRHGPYEQYFGPGTRLTVT.

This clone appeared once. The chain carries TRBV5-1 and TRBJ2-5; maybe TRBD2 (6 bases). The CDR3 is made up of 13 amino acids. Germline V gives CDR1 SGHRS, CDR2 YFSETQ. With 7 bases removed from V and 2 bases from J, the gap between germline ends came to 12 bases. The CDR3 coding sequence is TGCGCCAGCTCCTCGACTAGTCAAGAGACCCAGTACTTC. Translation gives CASSSTSQETQYF.